The clone carrying this T cell receptor beta chain was seen repeatedly, ten times or more. After removal of 6 bases from V and 0 bases from J, the junction contained 9 bases not matched to a gene. The CDR3 length is 15 residues. The V gene's germline CDR1 is SQVTM and CDR2 ANQGSEA. TCRdb called the 5' RACE reads again in MiXCR, with one record for every CDR3 protein. The table lists about 370,000 distinct CDR3 sequences, 25% to 35% of them singletons. The sample comes from a study of identical twins' blood T cells. The sequence came from a woman aged 18-55 years in good health. The sequenced sample was PBMCs. J is TRBJ2-3 and V is TRBV29-1; TRBD1 aligns across 7 bases. In DNA form, the CDR3 reads TGCAGCGTGGTCCGACAGGGTGGGAGCACAGATACGCAGTATTTT. This encodes CSVVRQGGSTDTQYF.